A single sample is the source of the 14 T cell receptor beta chains below, sequenced in a study of T cell responses to AZD1222 COVID-19 vaccine. Produced via immunoSEQ multiplex PCR; TCRdb's table is partial and in-frame only. The table has some 120,000 clones, just under 90% seen once. The input for sequencing was peripheral blood, taken on day 0 of AZD1222 vaccination. Every receptor here comes from an adult in good health.

This clone was seen a single time. V gene TRBV3-1 (or the pseudogene TRBV3-2) combines with J gene TRBJ1-5; the match to TRBD1 covers 8 bases. The CDR3 covers 16 residues. Germline values: CDR1 LGHDT, CDR2 YNNKEL (reference sequence). The trim removed 5 bases at V and 5 bases at J, leaving 11 bases unmatched. In DNA form, the CDR3 reads TGTGCCAGCAGCGCGTACCCGGACAGGGAGGATCAGCCCCAGCATTTT. This codes for CASSAYPDREDQPQHF.

Remarks on this clone: With only one base between it and a far larger clone, this is likely a read error. The rearrangement links TRBV28 to TRBJ2-7, with TRBD2 identical over 7 bases. The CDR3 runs to 15 residues. Germline V lookup: CDR1 MDHEN, CDR2 SYDVKM. The CDR3 DNA reads TGTGCCTGCAGTCCGCCGGGGGGAGGGCCCTACGAGCAGTACTTC. This sequence encodes CACSPPGGGPYEQYF.

The chain employs TRBV7-9 and TRBJ1-4; 8 bases fit TRBD1. This CDR3 comprises 14 residues. The V gene end was trimmed by 5 bases and the J gene end by 8 bases; junction bases not matched to a gene: 7. CDR1 and CDR2 from the germline V gene are SEHNR and FQNEAQ (reference sequence). CDR3: CASSPTGVLEKLFF. The CDR3 DNA sequence: TGTGCCAGCAGCCCGACAGGGGTTTTGGAAAAACTGTTTTTT.

The chain couples TRBV27 to TRBJ2-1; D is unresolved. Germline V lookup: CDR1 MNHEY, CDR2 SMNVEV (reference sequence). Trimming shortened V by 0 bases and J by 6 bases, and 6 bases separated the two germline ends. The CDR3 has 13 residues. The DNA for the CDR3 is TGTGCCAGCAGTTTATCGGCCCGCAATGAGCAGTTCTTC. Protein product: CASSLSARNEQFF.

This chain joins TRBV3-1 (or the pseudogene TRBV3-2) and TRBJ2-5, with 7 bases lining up with TRBD2. CDR3 length equals 15 residues. The V and J ends lost 5 bases and 4 bases, in that order; junction bases with no gene match: 10. CDR1 LGHDT and CDR2 YNNKEL come from the germline V gene (reference sequence). Written as DNA, the CDR3 is TGTGCCAGCAGCTCTAGCGGTGAGGGAAGAGAGACCCAGTACTTC. It translates to CASSSSGEGRETQYF.

J is TRBJ1-6 and V is TRBV6-6; D is ambiguous. CDR1 and CDR2 (germline): MNHNY, SVGAGI (reference sequence). This CDR3 has 12 amino acids. V lost 8 bases to trimming and J lost 7 bases, with 9 bases between them. CDR3 residues: CASSSPNSPLHF. The CDR3, as DNA: TGTGCCAGCTCTTCCCCCAATTCACCCCTCCACTTT.

V is TRBV28 and J is TRBJ2-2; 8 bases are a match to TRBD1. The CDR3 consists of 15 residues. Germline values: CDR1 MDHEN, CDR2 SYDVKM. V was clipped by 4 bases and J by 3 bases; unmatched bases: 4. The CDR3: CASSSGQGYTGELFF. The CDR3 DNA is TGTGCCAGCAGTTCCGGACAGGGTTACACCGGGGAGCTGTTTTTT.

The chain has TRBV5-6 and TRBJ2-5; D gene unclear. Trimming pared 4 bases from V and 3 bases from J, leaving 7 bases between. There are 12 residues in the CDR3. Per the germline V gene, CDR1 is SGHDT and CDR2 is YYEEEE. CDR3 sequence (DNA): TGTGCCAGCAGCCGCCAAAAAGAGACCCAGTACTTC. It specifies CASSRQKETQYF. Filled out from reference TRBV5-6 and TRBJ2-5, the complete variable domain reads DAGVTQSPTHLIKTRGQQVTLRCSPKSGHDTVSWYQQALGQGPQFIFQYYEEEERQRGNFPDRFSGHQFPNYSSELNVNALLLGDSALYLCASSRQKETQYFGPGTRLLVL.

V and J are TRBV11-3 and TRBJ2-7, with D hard to call. Trimming left V 0 bases short and J 7 bases short, with 10 bases between. Germline V gene lookup returns CDR1 SGHNT and CDR2 YENEEA. This CDR3 has 13 amino acids. The CDR3 loop reads CASSLEAEGEQYF. CDR3 in DNA: TGTGCCAGCAGCTTAGAGGCCGAAGGGGAGCAGTACTTC. Filled out from reference TRBV11-3 and TRBJ2-7, the complete variable domain reads EAGVVQSPRYKIIEKKQPVAFWCNPISGHNTLYWYLQNLGQGPELLIRYENEEAVDDSQLPKDRFSAERLKGVDSTLKIQPAELGDSAVYLCASSLEAEGEQYFGPGTRLTVT.

The gene calls are TRBV5-4 and TRBJ2-5; no reliable D call. The CDR3 has 13 amino acids. Germline loops: CDR1 SGHNT, CDR2 YYREEE (reference sequence). V was trimmed by 1 base and J by 2 bases, leaving 6 bases between them. The CDR3 loop is CASSLPEQETQYF. DNA of the CDR3: TGTGCCAGCAGCTTGCCGGAACAAGAGACCCAGTACTTC. Full variable domain (rest looked up from reference TRBV5-4 and TRBJ2-5): ETGVTQSPTHLIKTRGQQVTLRCSSQSGHNTVSWYQQALGQGPQFIFQYYREEENGRGNFPPRFSGLQFPNYSSELNVNALELDDSALYLCASSLPEQETQYFGPGTRLLVL.

Turning to this clone: A read error may produce the germline difference seen at one junction end. The V call is TRBV12-3 or TRBV12-4, the J call TRBJ1-2; D possibly corresponds to TRBD1 (5 bases). This CDR3 is built from 12 residues. CDR3 region: CAGSLEAGGYTF. CDR3 coding DNA: TGTGCCGGCAGTTTAGAGGCAGGGGGCTACACCTTC.

This clone was seen a single time. This sequence joins TRBV5-1 and TRBJ2-5; the match to TRBD1 covers 7 bases. V lost 4 bases to trimming and J lost 5 bases; unmatched junction nucleotides: 20. The CDR3 consists of 18 residues. CDR1 and CDR2 (germline): SGHRS, YFSETQ. This CDR3 reads CASSPILEQGSYRETQYF. The CDR3 region has the DNA TGCGCCAGCAGCCCAATACTGGAACAGGGGTCCTACCGGGAGACCCAGTACTTC.

The rearrangement links TRBV3-1 (or the pseudogene TRBV3-2) to TRBJ1-2; D unresolved. The V gene lost 0 bases and the J gene lost 4 bases, with 12 bases spanning the gap. Germline CDR1 LGHDT, CDR2 YNNKEL (reference sequence). This CDR3 is built from 15 residues. CDR3 residues: CASSQDSGSAYGYTF. CDR3 nucleotides: TGTGCCAGCAGCCAAGATAGTGGCTCGGCCTATGGCTACACCTTC.

The chain joins TRBV6-6 to TRBJ1-3; D possibly corresponds to TRBD1 (6 bases). This CDR3 spans 13 amino acids. Germline lookup yields CDR1 MNHNY and CDR2 SVGAGI (reference sequence). The germline V and J ends were trimmed by 10 bases and 2 bases, with 12 bases remaining between them. CDR3 sequence: CANSDSPGNTIYF. The DNA of the CDR3 is TGTGCCAACTCGGACAGCCCTGGAAACACCATATATTTT.